This T cell receptor beta chain was documented in a study of blood T cell repertoires in COVID-19 (TCRdb year 2020). At the level of the whole study: Samples from collaborators originated in the United States, Italy and Spain and spanned both the acute and convalescent phases of COVID-19. The repertoires were made available in a free public database intended to serve as a resource for research on the immune response to SARS-CoV-2. The material from the prospective study consisted of cDNA or gDNA derived from T cells, B-cell-depleted T cells, or PBMCs. Subjects who had been exposed to COVID-19, were actively infected with it, or had recovered from it provided the deeply sampled blood TCRbeta repertoires that made up the dataset. Where available, HLA class I and class II types were obtained from metadata supplied by the sample provider rather than from assay-based typing. The samples were drawn from the first 160 participants of the ongoing ImmuneRACE study and from roughly 1,300 subjects provided by 6 global collaborators. Nearly every sample came with metadata listing a de-identified subject ID, COVID-19 status, age in years and sex.

The immunoSEQ Assay, a bias-controlled multiplex PCR, was used to amplify TCRbeta CDR3 regions from genomic DNA. Processing in the source paper ran as follows. Within the assay, amplification of reference gene primers was used to estimate how many nucleated cells each sample contained. To quantify the absolute abundance of each unique TCRbeta CDR3 rearrangement, sequence reads were collapsed and filtered. For each sample, productive Simpson clonality was calculated as the square root of Simpson's diversity index across productive rearrangements. TCRdb's version of the immuneACCESS table is confined to in-frame rearrangements and falls short of the full clone set. An unresolved V gene accounts for under half of the shortfall where checked; the remainder is of unknown origin. V and J calls and clone size are copied from that table; D and trimming were computed from the DNA. Counted in this sample were 250,000 or so clones; nearly 90% of them appeared once. Jointly, the top ten make up 3.5% to 5% of the sample.

V and J lose 6 bases and 7 bases, and a span of 10 bases separates them. The germline V gene specifies SNHLY as CDR1 and FYNNEI as CDR2. The CDR3 runs 12 amino acids, cysteine and phenylalanine included. The only DNA kept is the CDR3, 36 bases in frame from the first base. Samples from volunteer blood donors who had recovered from COVID-19 were contributed by a second Seattle source. The collaborating institutions used their own protocols to collect whole blood in K2EDTA tubes. Collaborator samples were shipped for TCRbeta analysis as frozen whole blood, isolated PBMCs, or DNA extracted from either sample type. As for this clone: Its cognate antigen has yet to be identified. No much larger clonotype is one base removed from it; base qualities were not supplied.

Study-wide findings and limitations: How much clinical and demographic metadata was included differed by source and by participant, and the metadata was provided uncurated.

The specimen was peripheral blood. The chain links TRBV2 with TRBJ1-5, with the D gene not clear enough to name. The TCR originated in a woman aged 40 to 50 who had recovered from COVID-19. The CDR3 is CASSPGNQPQHF. The DNA reads as follows: TGTGCCAGCAGCCCAGGAAACCAGCCCCAGCATTTT.